A selection of T cell receptor beta chains follows, all from one sample in a study of cytomegalovirus exposure and HLA in healthy donors. Some clones are missing from TCRdb's copy, which holds only in-frame ones; the method was immunoSEQ multiplex PCR. This sample lists 150,000 to 200,000 clones; its ten largest clones have about 0.79%. The sequenced material came from PBMCs. The source of these receptors is a woman younger than 30 in good health and CMV-seropositive. Each CDR3 is given with its conserved first and last residue. A D gene is named only where the DNA matches it firmly.

D	V	J	CDR3	DNA
.	TRBV4-1	TRBJ1-1	CASSDPGKGKTEAFF	TGCGCCAGCAGCGATCCAGGGAAGGGAAAAACTGAAGCTTTCTTT
TRBD1	TRBV5-1	TRBJ1-2	CASSLVTGGNYGYTF	TGCGCCAGCAGCTTGGTGACAGGGGGCAACTATGGCTACACCTTC
TRBD1	TRBV19	TRBJ1-6	CASSIGDSSSYNSPLHF	TGTGCCAGTAGTATTGGGGACAGTAGCTCCTATAATTCACCCCTCCACTTT
TRBD1	TRBV7-9	TRBJ1-3	CASSLARTGGNTIYF	TGTGCCAGCAGCTTAGCGCGGACAGGTGGGAACACCATATATTTT
TRBD2	TRBV7-8	TRBJ2-7	CASSMGTSNYEQYF	TGTGCCAGCAGCATGGGGACTAGCAACTACGAGCAGTACTTC
TRBD2	TRBV9	TRBJ2-1	CASSPRAGTSRDEQFF	TGTGCCAGCAGCCCCCGCGCCGGGACTAGCCGAGATGAGCAGTTCTTC
.	TRBV19	TRBJ2-2	CASRVGTGELFF	TGTGCCAGCAGGGTGGGCACCGGGGAGCTGTTTTTT
TRBD2	TRBV10-2	TRBJ2-3	CASRLTSGSTDTQYF	TGCGCCAGCAGGCTGACTAGCGGGAGTACAGATACGCAGTATTTT
TRBD1	TRBV19	TRBJ1-1	CASSPRDRFTEAFF	TGTGCCAGTAGTCCCCGGGACAGGTTCACTGAAGCTTTCTTT
TRBD2	TRBV7-6	TRBJ2-3	CASSSLPSTSADTQYF	TGTGCCAGCAGCTCCCTTCCCTCGACTAGCGCAGATACGCAGTATTTT
TRBD1	TRBV5-5	TRBJ1-5	CASSLQGDSNQPQHF	TGTGCCAGCAGCTTACAGGGGGATAGCAATCAGCCCCAGCATTTT
.	TRBV4-3	TRBJ2-5	CASSQGLEGSQYF	TGCGCCAGCAGCCAAGGACTCGAGGGATCCCAGTACTTC
TRBD2	TRBV6-5	TRBJ2-7	CASSYFGGAYEQYF	TGTGCCAGCAGTTACTTCGGGGGGGCCTACGAGCAGTACTTC
TRBD1	TRBV5-4	TRBJ2-7	CASSPGQGDYEQHF	TGTGCCAGCAGCCCGGGACAGGGGGACTACGAGCAGCACTTC
.	TRBV7-2	TRBJ1-2	CASSIDRSTNYGYTF	TGTGCCAGCAGCATAGACAGAAGTACTAACTATGGCTACACCTTC
.	TRBV9	TRBJ2-7	CASSVAGAPYEQYF	TGTGCCAGCAGCGTAGCAGGGGCTCCCTACGAGCAGTACTTC
TRBD1	TRBV5-5	TRBJ2-3	CASSVSGQGSTDTQYF	TGTGCCAGCAGCGTTTCGGGACAGGGGTCCACCGATACGCAGTATTTT
.	TRBV15	TRBJ2-1	CATSRDLQGKEQFF	TGTGCCACCAGCAGAGACCTTCAGGGCAAGGAGCAGTTCTTC
TRBD2	TRBV5-4	TRBJ2-7	CASSSSPGGPPEQYF	TGTGCCAGCTCCTCGAGTCCGGGAGGTCCCCCCGAGCAGTACTTC
.	TRBV7-6	TRBJ1-5	CASSLAAGTSNQPQHF	TGTGCCAGCAGCTTAGCAGCGGGCACTAGCAATCAGCCCCAGCATTTT
TRBD1	TRBV19	TRBJ2-1	CASSIGQGSYNEQFF	TGTGCCAGTAGTATAGGACAGGGCAGCTACAATGAGCAGTTCTTC
TRBD2	TRBV14	TRBJ2-5	CASSKGIPWTSQETQYF	TGTGCCAGCAGCAAAGGGATTCCCTGGACTAGTCAAGAGACCCAGTACTTC
TRBD1	TRBV9	TRBJ2-5	CASSPQTGLLAETQYF	TGTGCCAGCAGCCCCCAGACAGGGCTCCTTGCGGAGACCCAGTACTTC
TRBD2	TRBV10-2	TRBJ2-7	CASSSGTSGEAYEQYF	TGCGCCAGCAGTTCCGGGACTAGCGGGGAGGCCTACGAGCAGTACTTC
.	TRBV11-2	TRBJ1-1	CASSSTTVPAEAFF	TGTGCCAGCAGCTCCACGACAGTTCCTGCTGAAGCTTTCTTT
TRBD1	TRBV2	TRBJ1-5	CAGGTENQPQHF	TGTGCCGGTGGGACAGAAAATCAGCCCCAGCATTTT
TRBD1	TRBV6-5	TRBJ1-2	CASSYSTGGYYGYTF	TGTGCCAGCAGTTACTCGACAGGGGGGTACTATGGCTACACCTTC
TRBD1	TRBV18	TRBJ1-5	CASSRQGSQPQHF	TGTGCCAGCTCACGACAGGGGAGTCAGCCCCAGCATTTT
.	TRBV6-1	TRBJ1-2	CASSPTDRLYGYTF	TGTGCCAGCAGTCCCACGGACAGACTCTATGGCTACACCTTC
.	TRBV7-8	TRBJ2-7	CASSPRPTREYEQYF	TGTGCCAGCAGCCCCAGGCCTACCCGAGAGTACGAGCAGTACTTC
.	TRBV6-1	TRBJ1-1	CASIYRPGRDTEAFF	TGTGCCAGCATATATCGGCCAGGGAGGGACACTGAAGCTTTCTTT
TRBD1	TRBV5-6	TRBJ2-3	CASSLIGTEKTDTQYF	TGTGCCAGCAGCTTAATTGGGACAGAGAAGACAGATACGCAGTATTTT
.	TRBV2	TRBJ2-1	CASRADNNFLREQFF	TGTGCCAGCAGGGCGGATAACAATTTTTTGAGGGAGCAGTTCTTC
TRBD1	TRBV12-5	TRBJ1-5	CASGGIELGLSVRNGQVGNQPQHF	TGTGCTAGTGGTGGTATTGAGCTCGGACTCTCCGTTCGGAACGGACAGGTTGGCAATCAGCCCCAGCATTTT
TRBD1	TRBV18	TRBJ1-1	CASSPLPDRANTEAFF	TGTGCCAGCTCACCCCTCCCGGACAGGGCGAACACTGAAGCTTTCTTT
.	TRBV7-9	TRBJ1-1	CASSSEPEAFF	TGTGCCAGCAGCTCTGAGCCTGAAGCTTTCTTT
.	TRBV19	TRBJ1-1	CASSIGVWDTEAFF	TGTGCCAGTAGTATCGGGGTCTGGGACACTGAAGCTTTCTTT
.	TRBV4-1	TRBJ2-5	CASSQERLPQETQYF	TGCGCCAGCAGCCAAGAACGACTACCCCAAGAGACCCAGTACTTC
TRBD1	TRBV7-2	TRBJ1-6	CASSLGPAGGANNSPLHF	TGTGCCAGCAGCTTAGGTCCGGCAGGGGGCGCGAATAATTCACCCCTCCACTTT
.	TRBV5-1	TRBJ2-3	CASRRPRTDTQYF	TGCGCCAGCAGGAGGCCCCGCACAGATACGCAGTATTTT
.	TRBV6-1	TRBJ1-1	CASSQGGLNTEAFF	TGTGCCAGCAGCCAAGGGGGATTGAACACTGAAGCTTTCTTT
.	TRBV27	TRBJ1-1	CASNIIEGKKTTEAFF	TGTGCCAGCAATATAATAGAGGGTAAAAAAACGACTGAAGCTTTCTTT
TRBD1	TRBV11-2	TRBJ1-2	CASSLVDRVHGYTF	TGTGCCAGCAGCTTAGTTGACAGGGTCCATGGCTACACCTTC
TRBD1	TRBV7-2	TRBJ1-5	CASSSTGYSNQPQHF	TGTGCCAGCAGCTCGACAGGGTATAGCAATCAGCCCCAGCATTTT
TRBD1	TRBV4-1	TRBJ2-3	CASSRGIQGATDTQYF	TGCGCCAGCAGCCGCGGAATACAGGGGGCAACAGATACGCAGTATTTT
.	TRBV5-1	TRBJ2-1	CASSLGPGPGDYNEQFF	TGCGCCAGCAGCTTGGGACCGGGGCCAGGGGACTACAATGAGCAGTTCTTC
TRBD2	TRBV5-4	TRBJ2-3	CASSLPGTSGRASDTQYF	TGTGCCAGCAGCTTACCAGGGACTAGCGGGAGGGCTTCCGATACGCAGTATTTT
.	TRBV7-8	TRBJ1-2	CASSRGQPGGYTF	TGTGCCAGCAGCCGCGGTCAGCCGGGTGGCTACACCTTC